This T cell receptor beta chain emerged from a study of control samples from healthy donors and cancer patients. Sequencing was performed with immunoSEQ multiplex PCR; in TCRdb, only in-frame clones are kept and a portion is missing. The sample has 70,000 or so clones, roughly 90% seen once. The ends were cut back, 6 bases at V and 2 bases at J, with 17 bases in the middle. The germline gives CDR1 SGHRS, CDR2 YFSETQ. The CDR3 totals 15 residues. The receptor was derived from a man aged 60 to 69 with lung cancer. The genes are TRBV5-1 and TRBJ1-1, with D maybe TRBD1 (5 bases). What was sequenced was PBMCs. DNA of the CDR3: TGCGCCAGCAAAGCTTGGTTACAGGATAACACTGAAGCTTTCTTT. This encodes CASKAWLQDNTEAFF. Full variable domain (rest looked up from reference TRBV5-1 and TRBJ1-1): KAGVTQTPRYLIKTRGQQVTLSCSPISGHRSVSWYQQTPGQGLQFLFEYFSETQRNKGNFPGRFSGRQFSNSRSEMNVSTLELGDSALYLCASKAWLQDNTEAFFGQGTRLTVV.